This T cell receptor (beta chain) was obtained from a study of cytomegalovirus exposure and HLA in healthy donors (TCRdb year 2017). Background on the whole study: According to a later analysis, the approximately 120 validation repertoires were produced on the same platform as the 700 or so repertoires of the first cohort. The aim of the study was to test whether cataloging public T cell receptors could identify signatures of past pathogen exposure. Along with the approximately 700-subject first cohort, a separate validation cohort of around 120 different subjects was used. To predict cytomegalovirus infection status, the study brought together high-throughput TCR immunosequencing, statistical association of individual TCRs with disease status, and machine learning. Study-level results and caveats: Subsequent analysis determined that TCRs grouped into clusters in the first cohort also showed a tendency toward co-occurrence across the 120 validation repertoires, and approximately 93% of cluster scores exceeded 0. The classifier was reported to diagnose cytomegalovirus status with high specificity and sensitivity in both the original and validation cohorts. The validation cohort had no HLA typing available for a later analysis, so co-occurrence within that cohort was assessed over all 120 or so repertoires. According to the authors, the approach could potentially be generalized to other disease states and immunological phenotypes. Three of the identified cytomegalovirus-associated TCR beta chains were confirmed in vitro to be specific for cytomegalovirus antigens. In the study, roughly 160 TCR beta chains were listed as associated with cytomegalovirus. Across donors, most TCR sequences were observed very rarely, whereas some public TCRs were present in many individuals.

Donors formed part of the validation cohort, which comprised 120 subjects and was distinct from the first cohort of over 500 subjects. In the case of this clone: Its binding antigen is unknown. Base qualities are not recorded, but no much larger clone differs from it by a single base.

Library preparation was by the immunoSEQ multiplex PCR assay. Per the original workflow: A statistical classification framework was built to diagnose cytomegalovirus status from the catalog of TCR beta chain sequences. TCRdb retrieved this table from immuneACCESS and kept in-frame rearrangements only. Not all clones are present; in checked studies, unresolved V genes account for under half, and no reason is known for the remainder. Clonal size and the V and J genes are those of that table, whereas D and trimming came from the DNA. The table for this sample lists 110,000 to 150,000 clones; 86% of them were counted only once. The ten largest clones add up to roughly 3% of the sample. The cysteine opens and the phenylalanine closes a CDR3 of 14 amino acids. The kept DNA is CDR3 alone, 42 bases in frame from the first base. The junction carries 13 bases between V and J, which are trimmed by 8 bases and 2 bases respectively. Sequences SGHAT (CDR1) and FQNNGV (CDR2) are obtained from the germline V gene.

This sequence uses TRBV11-2 and TRBJ2-1; D gene: possibly TRBD2, on 6 matching bases. This clonotype was sampled from a man younger than 35 in good health and CMV-seronegative. Sequencing was performed on PBMCs. The CDR3 sequence is CASVSGYAYNEQFF. The DNA reads as follows: TGTGCCAGCGTTAGCGGCTATGCCTACAATGAGCAGTTCTTC.